This T cell receptor beta chain was sequenced for a study of early T cells in non-severe SARS-CoV-2 infection. This clonotype was detected a few times. TCRdb re-derived calls from the 5' RACE reads in MiXCR, one entry per CDR3 protein. The sample includes 35,000 to 40,000 distinct CDR3 sequences, 5% to 6.5% of them seen just once. The source of this sequence is an adult who was a healthcare worker with PCR-confirmed SARS-CoV-2 infection or an uninfected control (not recorded which). What was sequenced was whole blood.

CDR3 residues: CASSSTPSTDTQYF. DNA of the CDR3: TGCGCCAGCAGCTCGACCCCTAGCACAGATACGCAGTATTTT. The chain employs TRBV5-1 and TRBJ2-3; no firm D call. CDR1 is SGHRS, CDR2 YFSETQ, per germline. This CDR3 region has 14 residues. Trimming cost V 3 bases and J 0 bases, with 8 bases left between them.